The 21 T cell receptor beta chains in this list originate from one sample, sequenced in a study of cytomegalovirus exposure and HLA in healthy donors. A multiplex PCR was run with 60 Vbeta primers and 13 Jbeta primers. TCRdb's table, derived via immunoSEQ multiplex PCR, lists solely in-frame clones and lacks some. The sample has some 110,000 clones; around 15% are singletons. The material sequenced was PBMCs. These receptors all stem from a female donor in good health and CMV-seronegative.

This sequence joins TRBV6-5 and TRBJ2-7, with 10 bases that match TRBD1. Germline CDR1 and CDR2: MNHEY and SVGAGI. The CDR3 is 14 residues long. The V segment lost 6 bases and the J segment 5 bases; nucleotides outside the gene matches: 7. Here the CDR3 DNA reads TGTGCCAGCAGCCCGGGACAGGGGAAACACGAGCAGTACTTC. It translates to CASSPGQGKHEQYF.

This clone showed up just a few times. This sequence joins TRBV6-5 and TRBJ2-7; weak D call: TRBD1 (6 bases). CDR1 and CDR2 (germline): MNHEY, SVGAGI. The length of the CDR3 is 16 residues. V gave up 4 bases and J gave up 3 bases, with 19 bases separating them. In nucleotides, the CDR3 is TGTGCCAGCAGTTCACCCTGGGACATCTATGGCTACGAGCAGTACTTC. Protein sequence: CASSSPWDIYGYEQYF.

This clone was counted between two and nine times. The chain uses TRBV18 and TRBJ1-5; D may be TRBD1 (5 bases). CDR3 size: 15 residues. V lost 5 bases to trimming and J lost 0 bases, with 11 bases between them. Germline CDR1 is KGHSH and CDR2 is LQKENI. CDR3 in DNA: TGTGCCAGCTCAGCGACAGATTCTAGCAATCAGCCCCAGCATTTT. This codes for CASSATDSSNQPQHF.

This rearrangement joins TRBV2 to TRBJ1-5; 7 bases line up with TRBD1. V gave up 0 bases and J gave up 7 bases; unmatched junction bases: 6. The CDR3 is made up of 15 amino acids. Germline CDR1 and CDR2: SNHLY and FYNNEI. CDR3 in DNA: TGTGCCAGCAGTGAAGCTAAGGGGGCTGGACAGCCCCAGCATTTT. Translating it yields CASSEAKGAGQPQHF.

The rearrangement uses TRBV5-1 and TRBJ1-2, with 12 bases fitting TRBD1. CDR1 is SGHRS, CDR2 YFSETQ, per germline. This CDR3 is built from 16 residues. V shed 4 bases and J 3 bases; nucleotides not matched to a gene: 7. The CDR3 sequence: CASSTVGQGAYYGYTF. CDR3 bases: TGCGCCAGCAGCACCGTGGGACAGGGGGCTTACTATGGCTACACCTTC.

This chain joins TRBV5-1 and TRBJ1-3; D not resolved. This CDR3 has 17 residues. V lost 5 bases and J lost 2, with 20 bases in between. Germline lookup yields CDR1 SGHRS and CDR2 YFSETQ. CDR3 DNA sequence: TGCGCCAGCAGTCCAAGGGAGGGATTCTCTGCTGGAAACACCATATATTTT. This sequence encodes CASSPREGFSAGNTIYF.

This clone has only a few counts. The CDR3 coding sequence is TGTGCCAGCAGCTTCAAACAGGACACGCAGTATTTT. Its protein is CASSFKQDTQYF. The chain has TRBV11-2 and TRBJ2-3, with a weak D call TRBD1 (5 bases). V was pared by 3 bases and J by 9 bases, with 10 bases between. There are 12 residues in the CDR3. Germline V gene lookup returns CDR1 SGHAT and CDR2 FQNNGV.

In DNA form, the CDR3 reads TGTGCCAGCAGTTACGGGTACAGGGAGTACACCCCTGAAGCTTTCTTT. Translated: CASSYGYREYTPEAFF. This chain connects TRBV6-6 to TRBJ1-1; D possibly corresponds to TRBD1 (6 bases). The CDR3 contains 16 residues. With 2 bases removed from V and 6 bases from J, the gap between germline ends came to 19 bases. Germline V gene sequence: CDR1 MNHNY, CDR2 SVGAGI (reference sequence).

This clone was recorded a few times. This rearrangement joins TRBV19 to TRBJ1-2, with 8 nucleotides matching TRBD1. V lost 5 bases and J lost 4; bases outside the gene matches: 9. CDR3 length: 15 amino acids. Germline V gene sequence: CDR1 LNHDA, CDR2 SQIVND (reference sequence). CDR3 sequence (DNA): TGTGCCAGTAGTCTTGACAGGGGCCCGGTCTATGGCTACACCTTC. Its translation: CASSLDRGPVYGYTF.

This clone has only a few counts. DNA for the CDR3: TGTGCCAGCAGGGCAGACAGGGTGGGAGGCTACACCTTC. It encodes CASRADRVGGYTF. The gene calls are TRBV6-5 and TRBJ1-2; TRBD1 matches at 7 bases. Trimming at V came to 6 bases and at J to 8 bases, leaving 9 bases not matched to a gene. Germline CDR1 and CDR2: MNHEY and SVGAGI. The CDR3 is 13 residues long.

The DNA for the CDR3 is TGTGCCACCAGCAGAGGGACAGGGGGGAATGAGCAGTTCTTC. Encoded protein: CATSRGTGGNEQFF. This chain joins TRBV15 and TRBJ2-1; TRBD1 aligns across 10 bases. The CDR3 runs 14 residues. Per germline, CDR1 LNHNV and CDR2 YYDKDF (reference sequence). V shed 1 base, J shed 7 bases, and the junction held 1 base outside the gene matches.

This clone has only a few counts. This rearrangement joins TRBV4-1 to TRBJ2-7; 7 bases map to TRBD1. The V gene's germline CDR1 is MGHRA and CDR2 YSYEKL. The CDR3 is 15 amino acids. The J segment lost 3 bases and the V segment lost 0 bases, leaving 5 bases of the junction unmatched. For the CDR3, the DNA is TGCGCCAGCAGCCAAGATCCAGGGGGTTACTACGAGCAGTACTTC. Translated, it gives CASSQDPGGYYEQYF.

This clone was seen a few times. The V and J genes are TRBV7-2 and TRBJ2-7; no reliable D call. This CDR3 comprises 11 residues. Deletions cut 1 base from V and 6 bases from J, with 4 bases between. Germline CDR1 is SGHTA and CDR2 is FQGNSA. DNA of the CDR3: TGTGCCAGCAGCTTAGGTCTCGAGCAGTACTTC. It translates to CASSLGLEQYF.

The CDR3 nucleotides read TGTGCCAGCAGCTTACTAGCGGGTAGTGGAGAGACCCAGTACTTC. Its translation is CASSLLAGSGETQYF. V is TRBV7-9 and J is TRBJ2-5, with TRBD2 identical over 8 bases. Germline values: CDR1 SEHNR, CDR2 FQNEAQ (reference sequence). CDR3 length: 15 amino acids. J gave up 4 bases and V 2 bases, and 6 bases lay outside the gene matches.

The chain couples TRBV9 to TRBJ2-2, with D maybe TRBD2 (5 bases). In germline, CDR1 is SGDLS, CDR2 YYNGEE. This CDR3 has 18 residues. The germline V and J ends were trimmed by 3 bases and 0 bases, with 18 bases remaining between them. In DNA form, the CDR3 reads TGTGCCAGCAGCGGTATTTCGGACGGGCGGGCGAACACCGGGGAGCTGTTTTTT. Amino acids: CASSGISDGRANTGELFF.

This clone was counted only a few times. The V call is TRBV30, the J call TRBJ2-7; D is unresolved. The CDR3 consists of 13 residues. With 5 bases removed from V and 1 base from J, the gap between germline ends came to 12 bases. Looked up from germline, CDR1 is GTSNPN and CDR2 is SVGIG (reference sequence). CDR3: CAWAKRGSYEQYF. DNA of the CDR3: TGTGCCTGGGCCAAGCGAGGTTCCTACGAGCAGTACTTC.

The gene calls are TRBV4-2 and TRBJ2-7; 7 nucleotides line up with TRBD2. The CDR3 is made up of 14 amino acids. The ends lost 1 base at V and 6 bases at J; junction bases unmatched: 6. Germline V gene lookup returns CDR1 LGHNA and CDR2 YNFKEQ. This chain's CDR3 is CASSQAGTTLEQYF. In DNA, the CDR3 is TGTGCCAGCAGCCAAGCCGGGACTACACTCGAGCAGTACTTC.

V and J are TRBV19 and TRBJ2-1, with D maybe TRBD2 (6 bases). Between the trimmed V and J ends, which lost 7 bases and 9 bases, there was a span of 25 bases. There are 16 residues in the CDR3. CDR1 and CDR2 (germline): LNHDA, SQIVND (reference sequence). CDR3 loop: CASMSPGLPVSREQFF. CDR3 in DNA: TGTGCCAGTATGTCCCCGGGACTTCCCGTGAGTCGTGAGCAGTTCTTC. Looking up the rest from reference TRBV19 and TRBJ2-1 gives the full variable domain: DGGITQSPKYLFRKEGQNVTLSCEQNLNHDAMYWYRQDPGQGLRLIYYSQIVNDFQKGDIAEGYSVSREKKESFPLTVTSAQKNPTAFYLCASMSPGLPVSREQFFGPGTRLTVL.

The chain couples TRBV15 to TRBJ2-7; 9 bases line up with TRBD2. The CDR3 is 15 residues long. Germline CDR1 LNHNV, CDR2 YYDKDF (reference sequence). V shed 5 bases and J 2 bases; nucleotides not matched to a gene: 7. This chain's CDR3 is CATSGSGGTTYEQYF. CDR3 nucleotide sequence: TGTGCCACCAGCGGGAGCGGGGGGACGACCTACGAGCAGTACTTC.

This clone was picked up one time. The chain links TRBV28 to TRBJ2-7; D possibly corresponds to TRBD1 (5 bases). CDR1 MDHEN and CDR2 SYDVKM come from the germline V gene. V shed 5 bases and J shed 3 bases, with 20 bases lying between them. CDR3 length equals 16 residues. The CDR3 DNA follows: TGTGCCAGCAGTGGGGAAGGCGTCAGGGTTGACTACGAGCAGTACTTC. Protein sequence: CASSGEGVRVDYEQYF.

J is TRBJ1-1 and V is TRBV6-5; a possible D gene is TRBD1 (5 bases). V was pared by 5 bases and J by 2 bases, with 9 bases between. CDR1 is MNHEY and CDR2 is SVGAGI in the germline V gene. This CDR3 has 13 amino acids. The CDR3 region has the DNA TGTGCCAGCAGTGTTACAGGTAACACTGAAGCTTTCTTT. Its protein is CASSVTGNTEAFF.